Below are 9 T cell receptor beta chains sequenced from a single sample in a study of blood T cell repertoires in COVID-19. Libraries were prepared by immunoSEQ multiplex PCR; TCRdb keeps only in-frame clonotypes and omits some of them. Counted here are around 460,000 clones, around 90% occurring once; the ten biggest clones make up roughly 0.87%. Source material: peripheral blood. Every receptor here comes from a man younger than 35 with COVID-19, enrolled during active disease.

The V and J genes are TRBV4-2 and TRBJ1-4; D is possibly TRBD1 (6 bases). CDR1 and CDR2 from the germline V gene are LGHNA and YNFKEQ. With 5 bases removed from V and 5 bases from J, the gap between germline ends came to 15 bases. This CDR3 contains 15 residues. The CDR3 DNA reads TGTGCCAGCAGCGACGGACAGCGCGGGAATGAAAAACTGTTTTTT. This encodes CASSDGQRGNEKLFF.

This chain links TRBV7-9 with TRBJ2-7; 8 bases align to TRBD1. This CDR3 is built from 15 residues. V dropped 1 base and J dropped 2; count of bases not matched to a gene: 4. The germline V gene encodes CDR1 SEHNR and CDR2 FQNEAQ (reference sequence). CDR3 sequence: CASSLVQGVPYEQYF. The CDR3 bases are TGTGCCAGCAGCTTAGTACAGGGGGTCCCCTACGAGCAGTACTTC.

CDR3 bases: TGTGCCAGCAGCCAAGCAGGGGCTCGTGGGGCCAACGTCCTGACTTTC. It specifies CASSQAGARGANVLTF. The chain joins TRBV3-1 (or the pseudogene TRBV3-2) to TRBJ2-6, with a weak D call TRBD1 (6 bases). This CDR3 has 16 residues. Trimming shortened V by 1 base and J by 3 bases, and 10 bases separated the two germline ends. Germline V CDR1 and CDR2: LGHDT, YNNKEL (reference sequence).

This chain joins TRBV29-1 and TRBJ1-4; a possible D gene is TRBD1 (5 bases). Germline CDR1 SQVTM, CDR2 ANQGSEA. The CDR3 covers 14 residues. Trimming removed 0 bases at V and 7 bases at J, with 12 bases between. CDR3 bases: TGCAGCGTTGAAGAGAATGGACACCCTGAAAAACTGTTTTTT. It encodes CSVEENGHPEKLFF.

This rearrangement joins TRBV9 to TRBJ2-7, with TRBD1 identical over 7 bases. Trimming at V came to 0 bases and at J to 4 bases, leaving 7 bases not matched to a gene. The germline CDR1 and CDR2 sequences are SGDLS and YYNGEE. The CDR3 loop spans 15 amino acids. This CDR3 is CASSVGDSNQYEQYF. The CDR3 nucleotides are TGTGCCAGCAGCGTAGGGGACAGTAATCAGTACGAGCAGTACTTC.

V and J are TRBV19 and TRBJ2-5; D might be TRBD2 (6 bases). This CDR3 has 13 amino acids. With 10 bases removed from V and 1 base from J, the gap between germline ends came to 13 bases. Germline V gene data show CDR1 as LNHDA and CDR2 as SQIVND (reference sequence). The CDR3 region is CATAGRSQETQYF. The CDR3 DNA is TGTGCCACTGCGGGGCGGAGCCAAGAGACCCAGTACTTC.

This clone was counted once. This sequence joins TRBV7-8 and TRBJ2-5, with 7 bases identical to TRBD2. This CDR3 contains 15 residues. Germline V gives CDR1 SGHVS, CDR2 FQNEAQ. Trimming removed 3 bases from V and 3 bases from J; junction bases left unmatched: 7. The chain's CDR3 is CASSFYAGEKETQYF. The CDR3 DNA reads TGTGCCAGCAGCTTCTACGCGGGGGAGAAAGAGACCCAGTACTTC.

The chain has TRBV3-1 (or the pseudogene TRBV3-2) and TRBJ1-5, with TRBD1 matching 7 bases. Trimming took 4 bases from V and 4 from J; bases not matched to a gene: 7. CDR1 is LGHDT and CDR2 is YNNKEL in the germline V gene (reference sequence). The CDR3 loop spans 15 amino acids. This CDR3 reads CASSLATTGNQPQHF. The CDR3 DNA is TGTGCCAGCAGCCTAGCTACGACAGGGAATCAGCCCCAGCATTTT.

The chain employs TRBV27 and TRBJ2-7; TRBD1 is a possible D gene (5 bases). This CDR3 contains 14 residues. The V and J ends lost 5 bases and 2 bases respectively, with 13 bases between them. CDR1 and CDR2 (germline): MNHEY, SMNVEV (reference sequence). As DNA, the CDR3 is TGTGCCAGCAGTCTCCAGGACAAGACCTACGAGCAGTACTTC. Amino acid sequence: CASSLQDKTYEQYF.